The 14 T cell receptor beta chains listed next were all sequenced from one sample in a study of T cell responses to AZD1222 COVID-19 vaccine. Using immunoSEQ multiplex PCR, the repertoire was profiled, and TCRdb retains in-frame clones only, with some absent. Of 120,000 or so clones listed, approximately 89% were seen once; the top ten hold about 5%. The source material was peripheral blood, sampled on day 0 of AZD1222 vaccination. The receptors shown here come from an adult in good health.

V is TRBV5-4 and J is TRBJ2-5; 7 nucleotides align to TRBD2. This CDR3 contains 16 residues. From germline, CDR1 is SGHNT and CDR2 YYREEE (reference sequence). V shed 1 base and J 5 bases; nucleotides not matched to a gene: 11. The CDR3 loop is CASSLFASGVGETQYF. CDR3 sequence (DNA): TGTGCCAGCAGCTTGTTTGCCAGCGGGGTCGGGGAGACCCAGTACTTC.

The chain links TRBV7-3 to TRBJ2-3; 11 bases fit TRBD2. Per the germline V gene, CDR1 is SGHTA and CDR2 is FQGTGA. CDR3 length: 15 residues. Trimming took 5 bases from V and 6 from J; bases not matched to a gene: 7. CDR3 sequence: CASSIAGGPWDTQYF. In nucleotides, the CDR3 is TGTGCCAGCAGCATAGCGGGGGGGCCGTGGGATACGCAGTATTTT.

The chain couples TRBV27 to TRBJ1-1; D gene uncertain. This CDR3 comprises 13 residues. Germline assignment: CDR1 MNHEY and CDR2 SMNVEV (reference sequence). Trimming shortened V by 3 bases and J by 2 bases, and 7 bases separated the two germline ends. This CDR3 is CASSFSENTEAFF. The DNA for the CDR3 is TGTGCCAGCAGTTTTAGTGAAAACACTGAAGCTTTCTTT.

The V call is TRBV5-1, the J call TRBJ2-3; D gene unclear. The CDR3 is 13 residues long. Germline CDR1 SGHRS, CDR2 YFSETQ. The V end lost 0 bases, the J end lost 11 bases, and 13 bases lay between the germline ends. CDR3 amino acids: CASSLAGSPEQYF. DNA of the CDR3: TGCGCCAGCAGCTTGGCTGGGTCCCCGGAGCAGTATTTT.

The V call is TRBV20-1, the J call TRBJ1-3; D is undetermined. Germline V CDR1 and CDR2: DFQATT, SNEGSKA (reference sequence). This CDR3 region has 14 residues. Trimming took 3 bases from V and 3 from J, leaving 12 bases between them. Here the CDR3 reads CSASPGLGGNTIYF. As DNA, the CDR3 is TGCAGTGCTAGTCCGGGCCTTGGTGGAAACACCATATATTTT.

The chain couples TRBV7-3 to TRBJ2-7, with TRBD1 matching over 9 bases. The germline CDR1 and CDR2 sequences are SGHTA and FQGTGA. This CDR3 contains 15 residues. With V trimmed by 4 bases and J by 7 bases, 11 bases remained unmatched. The CDR3 reads CASSSTTGGLGEQYF. The CDR3 DNA follows: TGTGCCAGCAGCTCGACGACAGGGGGTTTGGGGGAGCAGTACTTC.

This chain connects TRBV7-2 to TRBJ2-7, with 8 positions matching TRBD1. J was trimmed by 3 bases and V by 3 bases; bases with no gene match: 4. The CDR3 is made up of 14 amino acids. CDR1 and CDR2 (germline): SGHTA, FQGNSA. CDR3 protein: CASSFGQGGYEQYF. CDR3 coding DNA: TGTGCCAGCAGCTTCGGACAGGGCGGCTACGAGCAGTACTTC.

V gene TRBV5-1 combines with J gene TRBJ1-2; D gene uncertain. CDR3 length equals 14 residues. CDR1 is SGHRS and CDR2 is YFSETQ in the germline V gene. Trimming took 0 bases from V and 3 from J, leaving 9 bases between them. The CDR3 nucleotides are TGCGCCAGCAGCTTGGGTCTTGGTGACTATGGCTACACCTTC. Translating it yields CASSLGLGDYGYTF.

The chain carries TRBV5-1 and TRBJ2-2; perhaps TRBD2 as D (6 bases). Trimming left V 3 bases short and J 3 bases short, with 9 bases between. Germline CDR1 is SGHRS and CDR2 is YFSETQ. The CDR3 has 14 residues. CDR3 in DNA: TGCGCCAGCAGCTGGGGCGGGGACACCGGGGAGCTGTTTTTT. Residues: CASSWGGDTGELFF.

Written as DNA, the CDR3 is TGTGCCAGCAGCGGACAGTATGAAGCTTTCTTT. Its protein product is CASSGQYEAFF. This chain connects TRBV6-5 to TRBJ1-1, with D possibly matching TRBD1 (6 bases). The CDR3 is 11 amino acids. CDR1 and CDR2 (germline): MNHEY, SVGAGI. V was trimmed by 6 bases and J by 7 bases, leaving 9 bases between them.

The J gene is TRBJ1-2, the V gene TRBV19, with 9 bases lining up with TRBD1. The CDR3 sequence is 16 residues long. The junction had 10 bases not matched to a gene; V was cut back by 4 bases and J by 4 bases. The germline V gene has CDR1 LNHDA and CDR2 SQIVND (reference sequence). The CDR3 sequence is CASSTGQGGLVYGYTF. The DNA for the CDR3 is TGTGCCAGTAGTACGGGACAGGGTGGCCTCGTCTATGGCTACACCTTC.

This clone was picked up a small number of times. V gene TRBV28 combines with J gene TRBJ2-3; 12 bases are shared with TRBD2. V shed 5 bases and J 7 bases; nucleotides not matched to a gene: 13. This CDR3 has 17 amino acids. Looked up from germline, CDR1 is MDHEN and CDR2 is SYDVKM. Here the CDR3 reads CASSKGLAGSYPNTQYF. The CDR3 nucleotides read TGTGCCAGCAGTAAGGGACTAGCGGGTTCGTACCCCAATACGCAGTATTTT. Combining the CDR3 with reference TRBV28 and TRBJ2-3 gives the whole variable domain DVKVTQSSRYLVKRTGEKVFLECVQDMDHENMFWYRQDPGLGLRLIYFSYDVKMKEKGDIPEGYSVSREKKERFSLILESASTNQTSMYLCASSKGLAGSYPNTQYFGPGTRLTVL.

The rearrangement links TRBV7-3 to TRBJ1-6; possible D gene TRBD1, 5 bases. V was trimmed by 5 bases and J by 4 bases, leaving 9 bases between them. The CDR3 contains 14 residues. Germline CDR1 reads SGHTA; CDR2 reads FQGTGA. In DNA, the CDR3 is TGTGCCAGCAGCCAAGACAGTTATAATTCACCCCTCCACTTT. Residues: CASSQDSYNSPLHF.

The V call is TRBV5-4, the J call TRBJ2-3; D is ambiguous. The CDR3 runs to 15 residues. V was cut by 7 bases and J by 6 bases, with 21 bases left in between. Germline V CDR1 and CDR2: SGHNT, YYREEE (reference sequence). CDR3 nucleotide sequence: TGTGCCAGCGCTGTGGGTCACCAGTCCACGGATACGCAGTATTTT. Residues: CASAVGHQSTDTQYF.